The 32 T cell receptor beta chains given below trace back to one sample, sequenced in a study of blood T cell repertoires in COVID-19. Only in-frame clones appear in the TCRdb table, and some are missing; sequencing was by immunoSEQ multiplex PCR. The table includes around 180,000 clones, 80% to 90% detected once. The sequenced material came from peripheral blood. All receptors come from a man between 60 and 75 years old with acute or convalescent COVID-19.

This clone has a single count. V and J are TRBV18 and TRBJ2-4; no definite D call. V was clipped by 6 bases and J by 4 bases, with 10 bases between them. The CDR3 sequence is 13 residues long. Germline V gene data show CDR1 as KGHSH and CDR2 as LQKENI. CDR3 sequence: CASSSTEKNIQYF. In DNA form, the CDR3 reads TGTGCCAGCTCGTCTACAGAGAAAAACATTCAGTACTTC.

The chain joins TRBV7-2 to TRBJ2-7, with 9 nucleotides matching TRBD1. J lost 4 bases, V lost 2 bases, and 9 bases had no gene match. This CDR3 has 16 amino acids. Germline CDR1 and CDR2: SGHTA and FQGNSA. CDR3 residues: CASSLHQGQGRYEQYF. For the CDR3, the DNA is TGTGCCAGCAGCTTACACCAAGGACAGGGGAGATACGAGCAGTACTTC.

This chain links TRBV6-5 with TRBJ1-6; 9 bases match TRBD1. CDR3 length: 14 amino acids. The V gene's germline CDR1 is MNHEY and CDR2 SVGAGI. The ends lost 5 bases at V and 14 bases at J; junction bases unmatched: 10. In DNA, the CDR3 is TGTGCCAGCAGTCTGGGGACAGGGAGCTTATCCCTCCACTTT. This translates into CASSLGTGSLSLHF.

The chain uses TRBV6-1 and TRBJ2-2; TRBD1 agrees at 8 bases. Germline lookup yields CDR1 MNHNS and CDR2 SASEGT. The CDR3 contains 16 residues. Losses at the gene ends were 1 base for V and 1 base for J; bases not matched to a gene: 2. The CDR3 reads CASSEEDRENTGELFF. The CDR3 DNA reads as TGTGCCAGCAGTGAAGAGGACAGGGAGAACACCGGGGAGCTGTTTTTT.

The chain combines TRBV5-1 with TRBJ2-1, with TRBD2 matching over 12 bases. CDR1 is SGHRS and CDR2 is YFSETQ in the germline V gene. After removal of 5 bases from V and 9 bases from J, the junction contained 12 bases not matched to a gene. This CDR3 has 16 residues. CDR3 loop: CASRTSGSEQRGEQFF. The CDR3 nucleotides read TGCGCCAGCAGGACTAGCGGGAGTGAGCAGCGGGGTGAGCAGTTCTTC.

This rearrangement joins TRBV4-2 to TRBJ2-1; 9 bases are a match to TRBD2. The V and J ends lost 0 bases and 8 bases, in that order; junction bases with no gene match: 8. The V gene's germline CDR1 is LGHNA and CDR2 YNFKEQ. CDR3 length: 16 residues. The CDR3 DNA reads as TGTGCCAGCAGCCAAGAGGGCGGGAGGGGCGGCGATGAGCAGTTCTTC. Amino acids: CASSQEGGRGGDEQFF.

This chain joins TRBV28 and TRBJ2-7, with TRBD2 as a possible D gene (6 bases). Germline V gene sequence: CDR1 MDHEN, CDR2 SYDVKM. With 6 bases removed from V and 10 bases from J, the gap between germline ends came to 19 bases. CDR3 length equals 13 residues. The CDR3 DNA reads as TGTGCCAGCAGCTCCGGGGGTACTACGAGCCAGTACTTC. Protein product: CASSSGGTTSQYF.

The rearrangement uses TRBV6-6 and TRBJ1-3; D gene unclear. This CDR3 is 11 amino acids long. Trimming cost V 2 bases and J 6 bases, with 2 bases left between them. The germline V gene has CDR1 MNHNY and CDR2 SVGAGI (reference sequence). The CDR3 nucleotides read TGTGCCAGCAGTTACCAAAACACCATATATTTT. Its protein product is CASSYQNTIYF.

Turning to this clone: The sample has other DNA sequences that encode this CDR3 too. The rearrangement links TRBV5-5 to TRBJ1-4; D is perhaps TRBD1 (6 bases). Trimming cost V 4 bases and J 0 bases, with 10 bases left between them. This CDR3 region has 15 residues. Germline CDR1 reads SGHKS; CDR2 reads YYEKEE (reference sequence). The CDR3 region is CASSQQGATNEKLFF. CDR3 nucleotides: TGTGCCAGCAGCCAACAGGGCGCAACTAATGAAAAACTGTTTTTT.

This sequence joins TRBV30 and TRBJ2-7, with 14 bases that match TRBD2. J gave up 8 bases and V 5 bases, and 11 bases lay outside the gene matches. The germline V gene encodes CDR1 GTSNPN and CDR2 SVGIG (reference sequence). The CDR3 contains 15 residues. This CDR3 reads CAWSWEGLAGAKQYF. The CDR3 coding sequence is TGTGCCTGGTCTTGGGAGGGACTAGCGGGAGCGAAGCAGTACTTC.

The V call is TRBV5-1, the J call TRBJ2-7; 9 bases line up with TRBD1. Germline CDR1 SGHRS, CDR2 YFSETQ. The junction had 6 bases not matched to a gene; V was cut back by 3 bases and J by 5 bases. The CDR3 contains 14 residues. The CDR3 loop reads CASSSGTGPHEQYF. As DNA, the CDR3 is TGCGCCAGCAGCTCCGGGACAGGGCCCCACGAGCAGTACTTC.

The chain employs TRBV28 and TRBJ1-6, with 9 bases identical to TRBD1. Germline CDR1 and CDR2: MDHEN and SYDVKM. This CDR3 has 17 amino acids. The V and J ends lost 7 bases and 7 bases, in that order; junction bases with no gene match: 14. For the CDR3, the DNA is TGTGCCAGCAAGAGTCCCGGGACAGGGTTTGGAAATTCACCCCTCCACTTT. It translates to CASKSPGTGFGNSPLHF.

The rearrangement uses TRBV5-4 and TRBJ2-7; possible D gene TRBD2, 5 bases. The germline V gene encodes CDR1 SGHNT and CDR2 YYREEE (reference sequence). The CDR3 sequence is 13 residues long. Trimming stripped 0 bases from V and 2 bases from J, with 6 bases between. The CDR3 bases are TGTGCCAGCAGCTTGGACGGGACCTACGAGCAGTACTTC. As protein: CASSLDGTYEQYF.

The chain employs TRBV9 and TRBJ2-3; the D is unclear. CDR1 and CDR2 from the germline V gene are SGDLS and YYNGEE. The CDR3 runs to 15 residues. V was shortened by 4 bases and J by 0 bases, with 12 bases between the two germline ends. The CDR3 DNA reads TGTGCCAGCAGCTTACACCCGGGTAGCACAGATACGCAGTATTTT. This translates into CASSLHPGSTDTQYF.

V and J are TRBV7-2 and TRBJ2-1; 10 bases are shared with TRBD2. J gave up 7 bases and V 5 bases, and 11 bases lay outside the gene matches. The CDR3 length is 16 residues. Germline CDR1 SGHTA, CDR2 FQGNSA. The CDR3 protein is CASSTPGSGRVNEQFF. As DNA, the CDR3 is TGTGCCAGCAGCACCCCGGGGAGCGGGAGGGTAAATGAGCAGTTCTTC.

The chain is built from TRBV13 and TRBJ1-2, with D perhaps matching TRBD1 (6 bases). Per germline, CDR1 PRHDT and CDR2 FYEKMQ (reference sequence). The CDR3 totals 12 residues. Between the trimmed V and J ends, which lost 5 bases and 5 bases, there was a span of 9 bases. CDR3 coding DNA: TGTGCCAGCAGCGCAGGGGCATATGGCTACACCTTC. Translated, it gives CASSAGAYGYTF.

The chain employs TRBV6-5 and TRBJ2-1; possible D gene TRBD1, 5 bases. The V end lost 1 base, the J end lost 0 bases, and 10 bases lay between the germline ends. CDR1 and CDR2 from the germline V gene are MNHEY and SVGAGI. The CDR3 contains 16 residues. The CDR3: CASSYYWTSSYNEQFF. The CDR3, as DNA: TGTGCCAGCAGTTACTACTGGACATCCTCCTACAATGAGCAGTTCTTC.

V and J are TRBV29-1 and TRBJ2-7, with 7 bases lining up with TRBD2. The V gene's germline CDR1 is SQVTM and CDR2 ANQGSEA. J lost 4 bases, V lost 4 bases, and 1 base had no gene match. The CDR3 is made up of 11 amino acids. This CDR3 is CSVGREYEQYF. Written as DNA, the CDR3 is TGCAGCGTTGGGCGGGAGTACGAGCAGTACTTC.

DNA of the CDR3: TGTGCCAGCAGCCAAGTTGTTGTAGCGGATGAGCAGTTCTTC. Protein product: CASSQVVVADEQFF. The chain carries TRBV3-1 (or the pseudogene TRBV3-2) and TRBJ2-1; possibly TRBD2 for D (6 bases). From germline, CDR1 is LGHDT and CDR2 YNNKEL (reference sequence). Trimming shortened V by 1 base and J by 8 bases, and 12 bases separated the two germline ends. The CDR3 has 14 amino acids.

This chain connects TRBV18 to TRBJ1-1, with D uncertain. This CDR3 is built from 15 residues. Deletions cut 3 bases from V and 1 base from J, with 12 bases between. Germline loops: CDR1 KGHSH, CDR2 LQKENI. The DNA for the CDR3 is TGTGCCAGCTCACCCGCGGGTGTGAGGAACACTGAAGCTTTCTTT. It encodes CASSPAGVRNTEAFF.

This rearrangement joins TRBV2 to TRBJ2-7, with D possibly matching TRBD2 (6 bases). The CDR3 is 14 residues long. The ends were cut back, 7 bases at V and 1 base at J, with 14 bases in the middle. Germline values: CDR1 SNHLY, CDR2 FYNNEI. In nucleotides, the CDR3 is TGTGCCAGCACAGCGGGCTTAAGTTCCTACGAGCAGTACTTC. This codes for CASTAGLSSYEQYF. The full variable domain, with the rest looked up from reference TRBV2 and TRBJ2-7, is EPEVTQTPSHQVTQMGQEVILRCVPISNHLYFYWYRQILGQKVEFLVSFYNNEISEKSEIFDDQFSVERPDGSNFTLKIRSTKLEDSAMYFCASTAGLSSYEQYFGPGTRLTVT.

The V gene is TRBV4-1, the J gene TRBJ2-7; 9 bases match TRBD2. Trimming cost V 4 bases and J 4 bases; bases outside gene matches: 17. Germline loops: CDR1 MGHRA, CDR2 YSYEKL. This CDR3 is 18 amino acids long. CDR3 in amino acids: CASSPADGGLAGIYEQYF. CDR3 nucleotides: TGCGCCAGCAGCCCAGCCGATGGAGGGCTAGCGGGGATTTACGAGCAGTACTTC.

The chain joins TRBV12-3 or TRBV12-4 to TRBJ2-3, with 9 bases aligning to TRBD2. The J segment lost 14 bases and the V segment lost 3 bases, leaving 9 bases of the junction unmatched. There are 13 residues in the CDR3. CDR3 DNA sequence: TGTGCCAGCAGTTTGCTAGCGGGACAACCAACGTATTTT. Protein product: CASSLLAGQPTYF.

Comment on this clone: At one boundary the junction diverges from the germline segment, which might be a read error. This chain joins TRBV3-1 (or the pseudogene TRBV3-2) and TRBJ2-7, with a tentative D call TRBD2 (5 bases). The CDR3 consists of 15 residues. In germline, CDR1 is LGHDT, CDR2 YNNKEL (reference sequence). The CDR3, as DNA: TGTGCCAGCAGCCACACAAGCGGAGCCCCCTACGAGCAGCACTTC. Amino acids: CASSHTSGAPYEQHF.

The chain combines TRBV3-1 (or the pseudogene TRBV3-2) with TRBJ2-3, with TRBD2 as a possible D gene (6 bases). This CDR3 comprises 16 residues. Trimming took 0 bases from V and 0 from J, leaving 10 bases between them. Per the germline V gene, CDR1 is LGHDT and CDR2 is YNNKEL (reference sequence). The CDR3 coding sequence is TGTGCCAGCAGCCAAGATGGGGGGAGGAGCACAGATACGCAGTATTTT. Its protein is CASSQDGGRSTDTQYF.

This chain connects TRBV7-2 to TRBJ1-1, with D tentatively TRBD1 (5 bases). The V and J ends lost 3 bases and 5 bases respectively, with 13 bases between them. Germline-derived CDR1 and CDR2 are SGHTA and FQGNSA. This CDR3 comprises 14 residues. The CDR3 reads CASSLTSGETEAFF. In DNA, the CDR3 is TGTGCCAGCAGCTTGACTTCGGGGGAGACTGAAGCTTTCTTT.

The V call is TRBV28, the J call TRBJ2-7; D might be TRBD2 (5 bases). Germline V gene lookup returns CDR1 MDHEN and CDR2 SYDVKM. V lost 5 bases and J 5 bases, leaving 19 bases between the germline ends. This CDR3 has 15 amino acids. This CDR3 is CASSPPGKITNEQYF. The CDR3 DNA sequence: TGTGCCAGCAGTCCCCCGGGAAAGATAACGAACGAGCAGTACTTC.

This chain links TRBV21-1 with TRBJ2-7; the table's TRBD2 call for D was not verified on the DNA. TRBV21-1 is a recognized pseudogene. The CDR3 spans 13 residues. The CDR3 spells CASSKDSCYEQYF. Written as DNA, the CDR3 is TGTGCCAGCAGCAAAGATTCGTGTTACGAGCAGTACTTC.

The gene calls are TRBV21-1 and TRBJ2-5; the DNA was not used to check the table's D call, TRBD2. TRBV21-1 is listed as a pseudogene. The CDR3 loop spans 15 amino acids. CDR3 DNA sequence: TGTGCCAGCAGCACACCGGGACCGGGGGGTGAGACCCAGTACTTC. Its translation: CASSTPGPGGETQYF.

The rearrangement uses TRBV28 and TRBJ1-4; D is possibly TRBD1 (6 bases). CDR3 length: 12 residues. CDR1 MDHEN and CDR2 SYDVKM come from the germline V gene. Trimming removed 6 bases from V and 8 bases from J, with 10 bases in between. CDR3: CASSLDREKLFF. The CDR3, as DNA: TGTGCCAGCAGCCTGGACAGAGAAAAACTGTTTTTT.

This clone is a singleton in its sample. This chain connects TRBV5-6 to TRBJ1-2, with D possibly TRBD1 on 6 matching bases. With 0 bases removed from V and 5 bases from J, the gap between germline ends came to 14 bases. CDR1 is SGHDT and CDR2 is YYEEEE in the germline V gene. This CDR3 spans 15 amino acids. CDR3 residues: CASSLVTGLPYGYTF. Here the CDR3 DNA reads TGTGCCAGCAGCTTGGTAACAGGGCTACCTTATGGCTACACCTTC. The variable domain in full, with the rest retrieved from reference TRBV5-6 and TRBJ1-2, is DAGVTQSPTHLIKTRGQQVTLRCSPKSGHDTVSWYQQALGQGPQFIFQYYEEEERQRGNFPDRFSGHQFPNYSSELNVNALLLGDSALYLCASSLVTGLPYGYTFGSGTRLTVV.

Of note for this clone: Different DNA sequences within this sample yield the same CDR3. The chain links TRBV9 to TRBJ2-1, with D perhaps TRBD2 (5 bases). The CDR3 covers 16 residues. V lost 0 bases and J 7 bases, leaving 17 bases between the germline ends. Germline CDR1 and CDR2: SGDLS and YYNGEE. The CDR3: CASSVGGFTADNEQFF. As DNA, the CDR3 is TGTGCCAGCAGCGTAGGCGGGTTCACAGCGGATAATGAGCAGTTCTTC.